These 26 T cell receptor beta chains came from one sample sequenced in a study of regulatory T cells in long-lasting Graves disease. Through Arm-PCR of CDR3 regions and iRepertoire HTBI primers, TCR beta libraries were built. In TCRdb, the multiplex PCR reads were re-called with MiXCR into one record per CDR3 protein. The data show about 330,000 distinct CDR3 sequences, about 16% seen once. Noted time point: newly diagnosed GD, antithyroid drugs for less than 3 months. RNA extracted from PBMCs served as the sequencing template. These data were also reused for a study on T cells in Graves' hyperthyroidism and ophthalmopathy.

The sequences come from peripheral blood mononuclear cells (PBMCs), collected at new diagnosis, from a patient treated with antithyroid drugs. The receptors derive from a woman aged 18-35 years with Graves disease.

The table lists this clonotype with many counts. The J gene is TRBJ2-1, the V gene TRBV5-1; 10 bases are shared with TRBD2. V lost 9 bases to trimming and J lost 7 bases; unmatched junction nucleotides: 10. Germline values: CDR1 SGHRS, CDR2 YFSETQ. This CDR3 has 14 residues. CDR3 in DNA: TGCGCCACCGGGGGAGCGGGAGGGCCAAATGAGCAGTTCTTC. Translation: CATGGAGGPNEQFF.

This clonotype was observed at least ten times. This CDR3 reads CSASLWKDGQETQYF. Here the CDR3 DNA reads TGCAGTGCTAGCCTCTGGAAGGACGGCCAAGAGACCCAGTACTTC. The chain links TRBV20-1 to TRBJ2-5; D gene unclear. V dropped 3 bases and J dropped 1 base, with 15 bases sitting between them. The CDR3 has 15 residues. In germline, CDR1 is DFQATT, CDR2 SNEGSKA (reference sequence).

This clonotype has a count of ten or more. The V gene is TRBV7-9, the J gene TRBJ1-4; the match to TRBD1 covers 9 bases. The J segment lost 5 bases and the V segment lost 3 bases, leaving 13 bases of the junction unmatched. Germline values: CDR1 SEHNR, CDR2 FQNEAQ (reference sequence). The CDR3 sequence is 18 residues long. CDR3 sequence: CASSFGTGRNKTNEKLFF. The DNA of the CDR3 is TGTGCCAGCAGCTTCGGGACAGGGAGAAACAAGACCAATGAAAAACTGTTTTTT. The whole variable domain, remainder taken from reference TRBV7-9 and TRBJ1-4, is DTGVSQNPRHKITKRGQNVTFRCDPISEHNRLYWYRQTLGQGPEFLTYFQNEAQLEKSRLLSDRFSAERPKGSFSTLEIQRTEQGDSAMYLCASSFGTGRNKTNEKLFFGSGTQLSVL.

This clonotype was picked up many times. The chain links TRBV11-2 to TRBJ2-1; unclear D gene. The V and J ends lost 5 bases and 6 bases respectively, with 11 bases between them. The CDR3 contains 13 residues. Looked up from germline, CDR1 is SGHAT and CDR2 is FQNNGV. In nucleotides, the CDR3 is TGTGCCAGCAGCGTTGTCACCCCCAATGAGCAGTTCTTC. It is translated as CASSVVTPNEQFF.

This clonotype was counted at least ten times. The DNA is omitted, as the CDR3 cannot be located on it reliably, and the CDR3 follows TCRdb's listing. This sequence joins TRBV28 and TRBJ2-7; the tabulated D call, TRBD1, remains unverified against the DNA. Germline lookup yields CDR1 MDHEN and CDR2 SYDVKM. A total of 12 residues make up the CDR3, ends included. The CDR3 here is CASFGGGSVKYF.

Comments on this clonotype: A much larger clonotype is one base distant, so this may be a read error. The V gene is TRBV5-6, the J gene TRBJ2-1; D is unclear. CDR3 length: 13 residues. Germline V gives CDR1 SGHDT, CDR2 YYEEEE. This chain's CDR3 is CASSLAVDNDQFF. CDR3 bases: TGTGCCAGCAGCTTGGCGGTCGACAATGATCAGTTCTTC.

The sample holds many counts of this clonotype. This rearrangement joins TRBV6-1 to TRBJ2-5; maybe TRBD2 (6 bases). Trimming left V 8 bases short and J 2 bases short, with 12 bases between. Germline CDR1 reads MNHNS; CDR2 reads SASEGT. The CDR3 has 13 residues. CDR3 residues: CASSDYNQETQYF. The CDR3 region has the DNA TGTGCCAGCTCGGACTATAATCAAGAGACCCAGTACTTC.

This clonotype was counted at least ten times. This chain connects TRBV12-3 or TRBV12-4 to TRBJ2-7; the D gene is possibly TRBD2 (7 bases). The CDR3 sequence is 13 residues long. With 5 bases removed from V and 5 bases from J, the gap between germline ends came to 13 bases. CDR3 protein: CASSHEGGDEQYF. Here the CDR3 DNA reads TGTGCCAGCAGTCACGAGGGGGGGGACGAGCAGTACTTC.

In its sample, this clonotype was seen many times. The J gene is TRBJ2-7, the V gene TRBV11-2; possibly TRBD2 for D (6 bases). The V gene's germline CDR1 is SGHAT and CDR2 FQNNGV. The V gene lost 4 bases and the J gene lost 3 bases, with 10 bases spanning the gap. This CDR3 comprises 13 residues. The CDR3 loop reads CASSSVGGYEQYF. The DNA for the CDR3 is TGTGCCAGCAGCTCAGTGGGGGGCTACGAGCAGTACTTC.

V gene TRBV9 combines with J gene TRBJ2-2, with 12 nucleotides matching TRBD2. Germline V CDR1 and CDR2: SGDLS, YYNGEE. The ends lost 4 bases at V and 4 bases at J; junction bases unmatched: 11. CDR3 length: 18 amino acids. The CDR3 is CASSQTPTSGGPTGELFF. CDR3 DNA: TGTGCCAGCAGCCAAACTCCAACTAGCGGGGGGCCCACCGGGGAGCTGTTTTTT.

CDR3 sequence: CASSPYVAPNEQFF. The CDR3 bases are TGTGCCAGCTCACCCTACGTCGCCCCGAATGAGCAGTTCTTC. V usage is TRBV18 and J usage is TRBJ2-1; D not certain. Trimming shortened V by 3 bases and J by 7 bases, and 13 bases separated the two germline ends. The length of the CDR3 is 14 residues. Germline V gene data show CDR1 as KGHSH and CDR2 as LQKENI.

Of note for this clonotype: The junction departs from the called germline gene at one end, perhaps through a read error. This chain links TRBV9 with TRBJ2-7; 9 bases match TRBD1. CDR3 size: 15 residues. Germline V CDR1 and CDR2: SGDLS, YYNGEE. CDR3 protein: CANSKGTGSEHEQYF. The CDR3 coding sequence is TGTGCCAACAGCAAAGGGACAGGGTCCGAACACGAGCAGTACTTC.

This clonotype was recorded at least ten times. The chain joins TRBV15 to TRBJ1-1; D unresolved. V was cut by 0 bases and J by 5 bases, with 10 bases left in between. Germline values: CDR1 LNHNV, CDR2 YYDKDF (reference sequence). The length of the CDR3 is 14 residues. CDR3 sequence (DNA): TGTGCCACCAGCAGAGAATCTGGGTTTACTGAAGCTTTCTTT. Translated: CATSRESGFTEAFF.

This clonotype has at least ten counts. The V and J genes are TRBV5-1 and TRBJ2-1; D is possibly TRBD2 (6 bases). V lost 4 bases and J 5 bases, leaving 7 bases between the germline ends. There are 12 residues in the CDR3. Germline CDR1 and CDR2: SGHRS and YFSETQ. CDR3 sequence: CASSRENNEQFF. The CDR3 DNA follows: TGCGCCAGCAGCCGGGAGAACAATGAGCAGTTCTTC.

This clonotype was counted between two and nine times. The chain uses TRBV30 and TRBJ1-6, with TRBD1 matching 7 bases. The J segment lost 6 bases and the V segment lost 8 bases, leaving 7 bases of the junction unmatched. The CDR3 length is 13 residues. Per germline, CDR1 GTSNPN and CDR2 SVGIG (reference sequence). CDR3 amino acids: CARSDRSNSPLHF. For the CDR3, the DNA is TGTGCCCGCTCGGACAGGAGTAATTCACCCCTCCACTTT.

This sequence joins TRBV27 and TRBJ1-5; D not resolved. The CDR3 spans 13 residues. Trimming left V 3 bases short and J 7 bases short, with 10 bases between. Germline V lookup: CDR1 MNHEY, CDR2 SMNVEV (reference sequence). The CDR3 bases are TGTGCCAGCAGTTTTCAGCGTGAACAGCCCCAGCATTTT. It translates to CASSFQREQPQHF.

This clonotype was found a few times. This sequence joins TRBV6-2 or TRBV6-3 and TRBJ2-3, with 7 bases identical to TRBD1. V was pared by 5 bases and J by 3 bases, with 5 bases of the junction left unmatched. From germline, CDR1 is MNHEY and CDR2 SVGEGT. This CDR3 has 14 residues. This CDR3 reads CASSTRQGTDTQYF. The DNA for the CDR3 is TGTGCCAGCAGTACCAGACAGGGTACAGATACGCAGTATTTT.

This clonotype was observed many times. The V gene is TRBV20-1, the J gene TRBJ2-1; maybe TRBD2 (5 bases). V shed 1 base and J shed 2 bases, with 12 bases lying between them. From germline, CDR1 is DFQATT and CDR2 SNEGSKA (reference sequence). This CDR3 contains 15 residues. The DNA of the CDR3 is TGCAGTGCTAGAGTGGGGAGTACCCCCTACAATGAGCAGTTCTTC. Its translation is CSARVGSTPYNEQFF.

This clonotype was recorded at least ten times. The genes are TRBV3-1 and TRBJ2-1; 12 positions match TRBD2. V was clipped by 6 bases and J by 4 bases; unmatched bases: 4. CDR3 size: 15 residues. Germline CDR1 reads LGHDT; CDR2 reads YNNKEL (reference sequence). CDR3 sequence reads: CASSPSGRGYNEQFF. CDR3 sequence (DNA): TGTGCCAGCAGTCCTAGCGGGAGGGGATACAATGAGCAGTTCTTC.

This clonotype was counted ten times or more. The gene calls are TRBV3-1 and TRBJ2-1; D is perhaps TRBD2 (6 bases). Per germline, CDR1 LGHDT and CDR2 YNNKEL (reference sequence). The CDR3 is 13 amino acids. With 7 bases removed from V and 6 bases from J, the gap between germline ends came to 13 bases. The CDR3 here is CASTGLAPNEQFF. Here the CDR3 DNA reads TGTGCCAGCACCGGTCTAGCGCCCAATGAGCAGTTCTTC.

This clonotype was observed many times. V is TRBV11-2 and J is TRBJ1-2, with a possible D match to TRBD1 (6 bases). The V end was cut by 1 base, the J end by 8 bases, with 11 bases between. The CDR3 totals 13 residues. Germline CDR1 is SGHAT and CDR2 is FQNNGV. The CDR3 nucleotides read TGTGCCAGCAGCTTAGCGGGGGCGCGGGGCTACACCTTC. This translates into CASSLAGARGYTF.

This clonotype was counted at least ten times. CDR3 sequence (DNA): TGCGCCAGCAGCCTGTACGGGACTAGCGGGAGTGGAGACATTCAGTACTTC. Translation: CASSLYGTSGSGDIQYF. This rearrangement joins TRBV5-1 to TRBJ2-4; the match to TRBD2 covers 14 bases. Germline V gene lookup returns CDR1 SGHRS and CDR2 YFSETQ. The V gene end was trimmed by 4 bases and the J gene end by 8 bases; junction bases not matched to a gene: 11. This CDR3 spans 17 amino acids.

This clonotype has a count of ten or more. CDR3 nucleotides: TGCAGTGCTAGTGCGGCCAGTTATCAGCCCCAGCATTTT. It is translated as CSASAASYQPQHF. This chain joins TRBV20-1 and TRBJ1-5; D is ambiguous. The CDR3 length is 13 residues. V was shortened by 3 bases and J by 5 bases, with 11 bases between the two germline ends. Germline CDR1 reads DFQATT; CDR2 reads SNEGSKA (reference sequence).

This clonotype appeared many times. The genes are TRBV28 and TRBJ2-1; 9 bases align to TRBD1. V lost 6 bases to trimming and J lost 0 bases; unmatched junction nucleotides: 6. CDR3 length: 16 amino acids. The V gene's germline CDR1 is MDHEN and CDR2 SYDVKM. CDR3 nucleotides: TGTGCCAGCAGGCAAGACAGGGGGAGCTCCTACAATGAGCAGTTCTTC. This translates into CASRQDRGSSYNEQFF.

This clonotype was counted many times. The gene calls are TRBV30 and TRBJ1-2, with D unclear. This CDR3 contains 13 residues. Germline assignment: CDR1 GTSNPN and CDR2 SVGIG (reference sequence). The ends were cut back, 0 bases at V and 1 base at J, with 6 bases in the middle. The CDR3 is CAWSVWGNYGYTF. The CDR3 nucleotides are TGTGCCTGGAGTGTATGGGGTAACTATGGCTACACCTTC.

The chain employs TRBV20-1 and TRBJ2-5, with TRBD1 matching 8 bases. The CDR3 consists of 14 residues. Germline V gene lookup returns CDR1 DFQATT and CDR2 SNEGSKA (reference sequence). With 6 bases clipped from V and 0 bases from J, the junction kept 6 bases outside the gene matches. The CDR3 DNA is TGCAGTGCCGCGGACAGGGACTACCAAGAGACCCAGTACTTC. This encodes CSAADRDYQETQYF.